The source of this T cell receptor beta chain is a study of shared clonotypes between healthy human individuals. Across the whole study: CD4 naive and CD4 memory each took three plates per donor, while CD8 naive took two and CD8 memory one.

V was shortened by 5 bases and J by 2 bases, with 16 bases between the two germline ends. CDR1 and CDR2 from the germline V gene are SGHNT and YENEEA. There are 15 residues in the CDR3. Some clones are missing from TCRdb's copy, which holds only in-frame ones; the method was immunoSEQ multiplex PCR. The top ten hold 0.45% of the sample, which has roughly 1,500,000 clones, about 98% seen once. J is TRBJ2-7 and V is TRBV11-3, with D possibly being TRBD1 (5 bases). Sequenced: naive CD4+ T cells sorted from blood. Specified subset: CD45RA+ positively selected. The TCR comes from a young man in good health. CDR3 residues: CASSPTAVPTYEQYF. As DNA, the CDR3 is TGTGCCAGCAGCCCGACAGCCGTTCCAACCTACGAGCAGTACTTC.